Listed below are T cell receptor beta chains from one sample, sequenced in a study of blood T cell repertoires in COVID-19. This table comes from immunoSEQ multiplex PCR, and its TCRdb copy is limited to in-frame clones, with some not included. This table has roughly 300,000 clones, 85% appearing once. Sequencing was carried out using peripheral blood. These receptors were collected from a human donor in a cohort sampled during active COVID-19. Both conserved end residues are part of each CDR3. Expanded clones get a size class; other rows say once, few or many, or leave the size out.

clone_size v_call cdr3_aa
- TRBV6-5 CASSPQTGHHYTF
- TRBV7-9 CASSLDIWAPNYGYTF
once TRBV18 CASSGQGSQPQHF
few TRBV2 CASSVGQVNQPQHF
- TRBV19 CASSILGREADTQYF
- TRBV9 CASSPPGTGSYEQYF
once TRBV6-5 CASSAEGLDTEAFF
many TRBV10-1 CASSESPDFNRENIQYF
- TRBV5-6 CASSFSWANEQFF
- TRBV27 CASSLGGATDTQYF
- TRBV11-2 CASSSRQGNGYTF
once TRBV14 CASSQVTGSFSGANVLTF
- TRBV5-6 CASSTLGGAGQPQHF
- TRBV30 CAWSVLLSNQPQHF
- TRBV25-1 CASSEGDRVNTEAFF
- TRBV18 CASSQGLATEAFF
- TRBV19 CASSIIRQGGTYEQYF
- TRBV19 CASSILGQGNEKLFF
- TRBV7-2 CASSSEGLALGAQNIQYF
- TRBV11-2 CASSLISGSGANVLTF
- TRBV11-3 CASSSDRHSSYEQYF
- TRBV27 CASSLSRGGANGYTF
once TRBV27 CGTSSGVADTQYF
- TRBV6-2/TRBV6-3 CASSGTGQVDDYNSPLHF